The clone carrying this T cell receptor (beta chain) was observed a handful of times. The germline gives CDR1 MDHEN, CDR2 SYDVKM. The CDR3 is made up of 12 amino acids. V shed 7 bases, J shed 4 bases, and the junction held 2 bases outside the gene matches. Unfractionated PBMC were spiked with known numbers of KT2 clone cells. Each cDNA got a UMI-containing oligo ligated at its 3' end. The first PCR ran approximately 4 cycles with an equimolar RC1.1 and RC1.2 beta primer mix. Separate processing of TCR alpha and beta chains began at the second PCR. TCRdb re-called the UMI-ligation and nested PCR reads with MiXCR, one entry per CDR3 protein. The top ten clones hold roughly 9.9% of a sample with 60,000 or so distinct CDR3 sequences, approximately 13% of them seen once. This entry belongs to a study of quantifying T cell responses using KT2 cells. Study-level background: cDNA was made from DNase-treated RNA using alpha and beta constant primers.

The TCR was taken from a human donor. Source material: PBMCs spiked with cells of the T cell clone KT2. J is TRBJ2-5 and V is TRBV28; the match to TRBD1 covers 8 bases. The CDR3 sequence: CASTQGAETQYF. The CDR3 nucleotides read TGTGCCAGCACCCAGGGGGCAGAGACCCAGTACTTC.